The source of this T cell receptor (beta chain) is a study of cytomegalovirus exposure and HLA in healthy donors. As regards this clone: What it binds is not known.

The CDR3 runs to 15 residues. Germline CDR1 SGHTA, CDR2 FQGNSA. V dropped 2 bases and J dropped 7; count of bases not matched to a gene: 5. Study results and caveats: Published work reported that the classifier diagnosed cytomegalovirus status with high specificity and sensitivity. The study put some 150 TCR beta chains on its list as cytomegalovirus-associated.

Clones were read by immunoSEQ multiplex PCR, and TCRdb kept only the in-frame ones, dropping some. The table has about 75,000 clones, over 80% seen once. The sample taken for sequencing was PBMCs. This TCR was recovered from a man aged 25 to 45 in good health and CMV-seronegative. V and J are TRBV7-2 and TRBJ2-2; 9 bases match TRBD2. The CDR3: CASSLSVSGSGELFF. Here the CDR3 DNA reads TGTGCCAGCAGCTTATCGGTTAGCGGGAGCGGGGAGCTGTTTTTT.